This T cell receptor beta chain was profiled in a study of OX40 agonist ivuxolimab in advanced cancers. Sequencing used immunoSEQ multiplex PCR; TCRdb keeps in-frame clones, though not all of them. The sample has under 35,000 clones, 82% seen once. This material consisted of CD4+ or CD8+ T cells sorted from blood, taken in a trial of the OX40 agonist ivuxolimab. This receptor was identified in an adult with an advanced solid tumor such as melanoma, head and neck, liver or kidney cancer.

The CDR3 spells CASSRGMGGGYTF. Written as DNA, the CDR3 is TGTGCCAGCAGTCGCGGGATGGGGGGAGGCTACACCTTC. The chain employs TRBV6-6 and TRBJ1-2; a possible D gene is TRBD1 (5 bases). CDR3 length equals 13 residues. Germline CDR1 MNHNY, CDR2 SVGAGI (reference sequence). Trimming took off 5 bases at V and 8 bases at J, with 15 bases between the two ends.